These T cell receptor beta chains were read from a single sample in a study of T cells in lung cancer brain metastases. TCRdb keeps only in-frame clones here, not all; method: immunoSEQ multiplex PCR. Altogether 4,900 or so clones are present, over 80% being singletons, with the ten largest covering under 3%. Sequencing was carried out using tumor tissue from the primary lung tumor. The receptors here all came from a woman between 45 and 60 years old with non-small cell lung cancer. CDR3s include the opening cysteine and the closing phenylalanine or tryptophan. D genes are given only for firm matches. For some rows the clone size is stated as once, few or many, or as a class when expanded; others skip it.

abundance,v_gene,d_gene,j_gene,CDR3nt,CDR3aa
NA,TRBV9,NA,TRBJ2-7,TGTGCCAGCAGCGTAGTACCATCATCCTACGAGCAGTACTTC,CASSVVPSSYEQYF
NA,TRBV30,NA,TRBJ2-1,TGTGCCTGGAGTCGGTCTAGCGACTACAATGAGCAGTTCTTC,CAWSRSSDYNEQFF
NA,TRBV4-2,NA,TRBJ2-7,TGTGCCAGCAGCCAAGAAGGTGACAGCACCTACGAGCAGTACTTC,CASSQEGDSTYEQYF
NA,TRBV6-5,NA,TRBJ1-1,TGTGCCAGCAGACCCCCAGGCAACACTGAAGCTTTCTTT,CASRPPGNTEAFF
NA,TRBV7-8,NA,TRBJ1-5,TGTGCCAGCAGCTTAGGCCTCCGCAATCAGCCCCAGCATTTT,CASSLGLRNQPQHF
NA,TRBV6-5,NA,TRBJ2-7,TGTGCCAGCAGCGTTACGGGGGTCGGGAGCTACGAGCAGTACTTC,CASSVTGVGSYEQYF
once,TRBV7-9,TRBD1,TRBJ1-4,TGTGCCAGCAGCAAACAGGGGGAAAAACTGTTTTTT,CASSKQGEKLFF
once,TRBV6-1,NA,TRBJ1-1,TGTGCCAGCAGTTTGACTGGGGGCACTGAAGCTTTCTTT,CASSLTGGTEAFF
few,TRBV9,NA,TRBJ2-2,TGTGCCAGCAGCGAGGCTTCTGACACCGGGGAGCTGTTTTTT,CASSEASDTGELFF
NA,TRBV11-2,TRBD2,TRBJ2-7,TGTGCCAGCAGCTTAGATTGGGGTACGGGGGGGGTCTACGAGCAGTACTTC,CASSLDWGTGGVYEQYF
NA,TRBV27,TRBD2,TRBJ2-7,TGTGCCAGCAGTTTTGGGGGGGGGTACGAGCAGTACTTC,CASSFGGGYEQYF
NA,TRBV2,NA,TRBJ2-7,TGTGCCAGCAGCCCGAAATACGGAATCAGCTCCTACGAGCAGTACTTC,CASSPKYGISSYEQYF
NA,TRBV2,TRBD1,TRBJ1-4,TGTGCCAGCACGGGGACAGGGGCTGAAAAACTGTTTTTT,CASTGTGAEKLFF
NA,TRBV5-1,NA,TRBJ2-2,TGCGCCAGCAGGCTTTCAGGGTCAGTGGGCACCGGGGAGCTGTTTTTT,CASRLSGSVGTGELFF
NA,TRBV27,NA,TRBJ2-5,TGTGCCAGCAAGAAGGGGAACGGGCAGACCCAGTACTTC,CASKKGNGQTQYF
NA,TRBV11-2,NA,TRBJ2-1,TGTGCCAGCAGCTTAGACGCATATCAGAGGGTAGGATCCTACAATGAGCAGTTCTTC,CASSLDAYQRVGSYNEQFF
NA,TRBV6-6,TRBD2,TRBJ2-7,TGTGCCAGCAGCCGGGGACTAGCGGGTTATGTAATGGTGCAGTACTTC,CASSRGLAGYVMVQYF
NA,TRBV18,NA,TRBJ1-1,TGTGCCAGCTCACCAGAGGGAGAAGCTTTCTTT,CASSPEGEAFF
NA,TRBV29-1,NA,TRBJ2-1,TGCAGCGTTGAAGAATACGACTACAATGAGCAGTTCTTC,CSVEEYDYNEQFF
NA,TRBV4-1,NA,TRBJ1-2,TGCGCCAGCAGCCAAGCTGCAGCTTGGGGGGAGTATGGCTACACCTTC,CASSQAAAWGEYGYTF
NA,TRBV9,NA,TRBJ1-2,TGTGCCAGCAGCGTAGTAACGGCGGTTGGGGCTTTAACCTTC,CASSVVTAVGALTF
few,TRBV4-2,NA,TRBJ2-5,TGTGCCAGCAGCCAAGAACTGGAGCGGAAGGAGACCCAGTACTTC,CASSQELERKETQYF
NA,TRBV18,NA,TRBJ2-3,TGTGCCAGCTCACCGATGGGATATACGCAGTATTTT,CASSPMGYTQYF
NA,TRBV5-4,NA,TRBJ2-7,TGTGCCAGCCACGCGAGCGGTTACGAGCAGTACTTC,CASHASGYEQYF
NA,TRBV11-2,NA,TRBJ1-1,TGTGCCAGCAGCTCCCGAGGTTGGGGGGGACCGAACACTGAAGCTTTCTTT,CASSSRGWGGPNTEAFF
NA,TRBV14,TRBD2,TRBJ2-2,TGTGCCAGCAGCCGAAGCACGGGGGGAGCCGGGGAGCTGTTTTTT,CASSRSTGGAGELFF
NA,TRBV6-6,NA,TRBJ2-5,TGTGCCAGCAGTTTCGGTGCTGAGGGGGGGGAGACCCAGTACTTC,CASSFGAEGGETQYF
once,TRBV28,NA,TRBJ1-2,TGTGCCAGCGAGGGAGCGAGGTATGGCTACACCTTC,CASEGARYGYTF
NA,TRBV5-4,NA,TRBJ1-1,TGTGCCAGCAGCTTGACAGGCGGAGTGAACACTGAAGCTTTCTTT,CASSLTGGVNTEAFF
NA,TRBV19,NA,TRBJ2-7,TGTGCCAGTAGAGGGCCTGGGGGCTACGAGCAGTATTTC,CASRGPGGYEQYF
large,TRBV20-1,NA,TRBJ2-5,TGCAGTGCCCTTCCGACAGAGACCCAGTACTTC,CSALPTETQYF
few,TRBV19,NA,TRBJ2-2,TGTGCCAGTAATTCGATGGCCGGGGAGCTGTTTTTT,CASNSMAGELFF
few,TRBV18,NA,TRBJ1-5,TGTGCCAGCTCACCGAGGGGCGCGGAACAGCCCCAGCATTTT,CASSPRGAEQPQHF
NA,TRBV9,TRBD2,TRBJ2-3,TGTGCCAGCAGCTCCCGGGGGAGCGGGGGAGGAGATACGCAGTATTTT,CASSSRGSGGGDTQYF
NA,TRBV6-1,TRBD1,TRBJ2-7,TGTGCCAGCAACAGAGACAGGGCATCTTCCTACGAGCAGTACTTC,CASNRDRASSYEQYF
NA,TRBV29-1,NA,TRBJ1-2,TGCAGCGTTGTGTGGGGGGCGAGTGGCTACACCTTC,CSVVWGASGYTF
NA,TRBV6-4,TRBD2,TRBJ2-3,TGTGCCAGCAGTGCCGGGACTAGCGGGGGGGCAACAGATACGCAGTATTTT,CASSAGTSGGATDTQYF
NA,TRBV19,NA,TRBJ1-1,TGTGCCAGTAGTATAGGACGGAACACTGAAGCTTTCTTT,CASSIGRNTEAFF
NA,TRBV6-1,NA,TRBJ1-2,TGTGCCAGCATTACGACGGCCCTTGCTACGTATGGCTACACCTTC,CASITTALATYGYTF
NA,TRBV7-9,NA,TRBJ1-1,TGTGCCAGCAGCCAAACCGACCTGATCTGGAACACTGAAGCTTTCTTT,CASSQTDLIWNTEAFF
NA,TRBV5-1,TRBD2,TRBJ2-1,TGCGCCAGCAGCCTATTTAGCGGGGGGGCACGCAATGAGCAGTTCTTC,CASSLFSGGARNEQFF
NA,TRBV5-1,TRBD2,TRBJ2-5,TGCGCCAGCAGCTTGGGGTCGGTGAGCGGGGGAGAGACCCAGTACTTC,CASSLGSVSGGETQYF
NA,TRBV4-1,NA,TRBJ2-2,TGCGCCAACAGCCACCTATACACCGGGGAGCTGTTTTTT,CANSHLYTGELFF
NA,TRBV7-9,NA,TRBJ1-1,TGTGCCAGCAACAAAAAATTAACAGGGAGGGGGGAAATGAACACTGAAGCTTTCTTT,CASNKKLTGRGEMNTEAFF
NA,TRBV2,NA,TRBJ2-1,TGTGCCAGCAGTGATGCTCTAGCGAATTACAATGAGCAGTTCTTC,CASSDALANYNEQFF
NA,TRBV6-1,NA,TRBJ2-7,TGTGCCAGCAGTGAAAGGACAACCCACGAGCAGTACTTC,CASSERTTHEQYF
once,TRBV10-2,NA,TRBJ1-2,TGCGCCAGCAGTGAGTACTTGACAGTTAACTATGGCTACACCTTC,CASSEYLTVNYGYTF
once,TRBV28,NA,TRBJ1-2,TGTGCCAGCAGTTTCGGAGGTGACGGGGGTTTATGGGGCTACACCTTC,CASSFGGDGGLWGYTF
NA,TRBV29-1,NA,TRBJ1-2,TGCAGCGTTTGGGATAGCGATGGCTACACCTTC,CSVWDSDGYTF
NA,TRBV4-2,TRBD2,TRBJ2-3,TGTGCCAGCAGCCAAGATGGGACTAGCGGGGCAGATACGCAGTATTTT,CASSQDGTSGADTQYF
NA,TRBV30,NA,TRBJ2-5,TGTGCCTGGAGTCTAGGACATCCCACGGAGACCCAGTACTTC,CAWSLGHPTETQYF
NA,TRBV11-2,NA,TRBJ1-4,TGTGCCAGCAGCCCCGGCCCGGCCGAAAAACTGTTTTTT,CASSPGPAEKLFF
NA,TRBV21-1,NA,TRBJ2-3,TGTGCCAGAGGGACTAGCGGGAGCACAGATACGCAGTATTTT,CARGTSGSTDTQYF